This TCR beta chain was sequenced in a study of beta chain features in type 1 diabetes listed by TCRdb under 2018. Background on the whole study: Mean age, gender distribution, total cell number and subset yield were not different between patients and healthy donors. Across all samples, approximately 98,000,000 sorted cells were examined, and cell number per subset correlated strongly with RNA yield. The study compared the TCRB repertoires of sorted circulating CD4+ T cell subsets in recently diagnosed type 1 diabetes patients with those in matched healthy donors. Whereas all 30 or so donors provided naive and central memory subsets, regulatory and stem cell-like memory subsets were isolated from just 8 patients and about 8 healthy donors. On the study overall, not on this receptor specifically: At VDJ recombination sites, patients with type 1 diabetes made fewer insertions and deleted more nucleotides, a pattern implying thymic rearrangement abnormalities. Because cDNA was sequenced instead of genomic DNA, highly expressing activated cells could be over-represented, though the groups showed no difference in activation or CD3 levels. Shorter templates might have been favored by PCR, but patient and control samples were amplified and corrected together, so both groups would have been affected equally by any skew. HLA sub-analyses involved small numbers of individuals, so any influence of HLA type on TCRB rearrangement remained unresolved. Naive, central memory and regulatory TCRB repertoires appeared to be more alike among patients than among healthy donors. A moderate but significant shortening of TCRB CDR3 length was observed in type 1 diabetes patients in all four CD4+ subsets.

A single peripheral blood draw of around 120 mL on average was collected from each donor into heparinised tubes. A BD FACSAria II and a panel including CD45RO, CCR7, CD25, CD127, CD95 and CD27 were used to sort naive, central memory, regulatory and stem cell-like memory CD4+ T cells. Every sorted population had a purity above 98%. Right away, PBMCs were isolated by Lymphoprep density gradient centrifugation and were stained directly, with no culture step. So that batch effects would be minimized, each experiment stained and sorted samples in pairs, pairing one healthy donor with one patient. Trimming at the junction amounts to 5 bases on V and 0 bases on J, and the germline ends lie 8 bases apart. From the germline V gene, CDR1 is MNHEY and CDR2 is SVGAGI. Including cysteine and phenylalanine, the CDR3 has 14 amino acids. Of the read, only the CDR3 DNA is kept; its 42 bases are in frame from base 1.

The entire isolated RNA was reverse transcribed using the High Capacity cDNA Reverse Transcription Kit, and thus expressed TCRB transcripts were sequenced. Naive, central memory and regulatory T cell samples underwent deep immunoSEQ sequencing, averaging roughly 3.4 million total reads per sample. Sorted cells were lysed in RLT buffer, and RNA was extracted using DNase-treated RNeasy Micro or Mini kits according to cell number. Each cell subset was processed separately to prevent cross-contamination, with patient and healthy donor samples processed together. The immunoSEQ multiplex PCR was used to amplify TCRB sequences from cDNA, yielding 87-bp fragments that span the CDR3 region. Sequencing of the amplicons was done on the Illumina HiSeq platform. The paper's data handling went like this. PCR bias was corrected computationally using synthetic template baselines, and reads within Hamming distance 2 were collapsed, with unmergeable singletons discarded. Reads were aligned against IMGT to assign V, D and J genes, CDR3 length and insertions or deletions at six rearrangement sites. Within each subset, clonotype counts were normalized to sorted cell number, and only after that were true diversity and Gini coefficients computed with the tcR R package. The overlap coefficient, calculated on TCRB nucleotide sequences, was used to quantify repertoire sharing. Held by TCRdb, this immuneACCESS table contains in-frame sequences only and omits some clones. Under half of the omission traces to an unresolved V gene where checked; the cause of the rest is unknown. The DNA gave D and trimming, while V, J and clone size come from that table. This sample is represented by about 41,000 clones; 65% to 70% of them were singletons. The ten largest account for 1.5% to 2% of the sample.

On this clone itself: The antigen it binds to is not known. Base quality data are lacking; no much larger clone is found one base away.

Rearrangement joined TRBV6-5 to TRBJ2-1; D gene: possibly TRBD1, on 6 matching bases. The TCR originated in a man in his thirties or forties with type 1 diabetes. Some clones in this sample may be carry-over from other donors' samples. Source material: Tregs from blood. Reading the label with the study, this specimen's cell subset or site is: regulatory CD4+ T cells. The nucleotide sequence is given as TGTGCCAGCAGTCGAGGGGGCTCCTACAATGAGCAGTTCTTC. Its translation is CASSRGGSYNEQFF.